This T cell receptor beta chain was observed in a study of OX40 agonist ivuxolimab in advanced cancers. Sequenced by immunoSEQ multiplex PCR; TCRdb stores in-frame clones only, minus some. Of tens of thousands of clones detected, around 86% appear once; the ten largest clones hold 0.88%. In regard to this clone: A junction end diverges from the germline sequence, so it may reflect a read error.

Blood got drawn at baseline, again on cycle 4 day 1, and then on cycle 7 day 1. The clonotype originates from an adult with an advanced solid tumor such as melanoma, head and neck, liver or kidney cancer. Sequenced here: CD4+ or CD8+ T cells sorted from blood, sampled in a trial of the OX40 agonist ivuxolimab.

The CDR3 DNA reads TGTGCCAGCAGCTTAGGGACTAGCGGGGGAGAGGCCCAGTACTTC. It translates to CASSLGTSGGEAQYF. The V and J genes are TRBV7-9 and TRBJ2-5, with 13 bases matching TRBD2. This CDR3 comprises 15 residues. Germline CDR1 reads SEHNR; CDR2 reads FQNEAQ (reference sequence).